The 5 T cell receptor beta chains below come from one sample, sequenced in a study of HIV-infected patients and healthy controls. Around 530 ng RNA was reverse transcribed with alpha and beta constant-region primers. Alpha and beta chain libraries were made separately by chain-specific third strand synthesis with multiplexing indices. TCRdb re-called the 5' RACE reads through MiXCR, storing one row per CDR3 protein. The repertoire has fewer than 9,500 distinct CDR3 sequences, 9.3% of them found once; the top ten carry about 15%. Whole blood was used without fractionation, so all unsorted peripheral T cells were included. The specimen was blood, collected before antiretroviral therapy. The receptors stem from an adult with HIV infection.

Sample share makes this clonotype medium-sized. The chain has TRBV7-9 and TRBJ2-4; D remains unclear. This CDR3 comprises 14 residues. Germline V lookup: CDR1 SEHNR, CDR2 FQNEAQ (reference sequence). Trimming shortened V by 5 bases and J by 0 bases, and 8 bases separated the two germline ends. The CDR3 loop is CASSNSRAKNIQYF. CDR3 bases: TGTGCCAGCAGCAACAGTCGAGCCAAAAACATTCAGTACTTC.

This sequence joins TRBV24-1 and TRBJ2-7; TRBD1 matches 7 bases. The J segment lost 7 bases and the V segment lost 7 bases, leaving 12 bases of the junction unmatched. Germline lookup yields CDR1 KGHDR and CDR2 SFDVKD. CDR3 length: 14 residues. CDR3 nucleotide sequence: TGTGCCACCAGGCCTGGGACAGAGAATGGGGAGCAGTACTTC. Translation gives CATRPGTENGEQYF.

This clonotype was observed many times. The V and J genes are TRBV20-1 and TRBJ1-4; the D is unclear. CDR3 length equals 16 residues. CDR1 is DFQATT and CDR2 is SNEGSKA in the germline V gene (reference sequence). Trimming removed 7 bases at V and 0 bases at J, with 18 bases between. CDR3 DNA sequence: TGCAGTGTTGGTGGGTTACGACGGACAACTAATGAAAAACTGTTTTTT. It specifies CSVGGLRRTTNEKLFF.

The chain employs TRBV23-1 and TRBJ2-1; D remains unclear. TRBV23-1 is an ORF, with its function uncertain. V dropped 6 bases and J dropped 4 bases, with 4 bases sitting between them. The CDR3 is made up of 11 amino acids. The DNA of the CDR3 is TGCGCCAGCAGGCTATACAATGAGCAGTTCTTC. As protein: CASRLYNEQFF.

In its sample, this clonotype ranks as medium-sized. At one of its ends the junction is not consistent with the germline gene, which may arise from a read error. The rearrangement uses TRBV4-1 and TRBJ1-1; a weak D match, TRBD1 (6 bases). Germline V gives CDR1 MGHRA, CDR2 YSYEKL. This CDR3 spans 15 amino acids. CDR3 loop: CASSQPGRGNAEAFF. The DNA for the CDR3 is TGCGCCAGCAGCCAACCTGGGAGGGGGAACGCTGAAGCTTTCTTT.